The rows below give T cell receptor beta chains drawn from one sample of a study of control samples from healthy donors and cancer patients. Using immunoSEQ multiplex PCR, the repertoire was profiled, and TCRdb retains in-frame clones only, with some absent. The sample holds tens of thousands of clones, about 87% seen once. The material sequenced was blood. These receptors were obtained from a man in his forties or fifties in good health. CDR3s include the opening cysteine and the closing phenylalanine or tryptophan. The order of the fields is J gene, V gene, clone size, D gene, CDR3 DNA, CDR3 protein. A D gene is named only where the DNA matches it firmly. Size is stated for part of the rows, as once, few or many counts, or as a class when the clone is expanded.

TRBJ2-7	TRBV5-4	-	TRBD1	TGTGCCAGCGCCTCCAGTCTGGGACAGGGGATCCACGAGCAGTACTTC	CASASSLGQGIHEQYF
TRBJ1-5	TRBV19	-	-	TGTGCCAGTAGCAACCGGGAAACCCAGCATTTT	CASSNRETQHF
TRBJ2-3	TRBV7-9	-	-	TGTGCCAGCAGCACACGACAGACTAGCACAGATACGCAGTATTTT	CASSTRQTSTDTQYF
TRBJ2-5	TRBV7-9	-	-	TGTGCCAGCAGGGGACGAAGGGGTCAAGAGACCCAGTACTTC	CASRGRRGQETQYF
TRBJ2-1	TRBV7-9	-	-	TGTGCCAGCAGCTTAGGTTTAGCGATAAATGAGCAGTTCTTC	CASSLGLAINEQFF
TRBJ1-3	TRBV15	-	-	TGTGCCACCAGCAGAGATTACCAGGTCTCTGGAAACACCATATATTTT	CATSRDYQVSGNTIYF
TRBJ2-2	TRBV27	-	-	TGTGCCAGCAGTTTATCGATAATCGGGGAGCTGTTTTTT	CASSLSIIGELFF
TRBJ2-1	TRBV30	-	TRBD2	TGTGCCTGGAAGGGCGGGGGGGGCTACAATGAGCAGTTCTTC	CAWKGGGGYNEQFF
TRBJ1-5	TRBV9	-	-	TGTGCCAGCAGCGCCGACGGTAGCAATCAGCCCCAGCATTTT	CASSADGSNQPQHF
TRBJ1-6	TRBV18	-	-	TGTGCCAGCTCACCTCCCGGGGGTAATTCACCCCTCCACTTT	CASSPPGGNSPLHF
TRBJ1-1	TRBV7-3	-	-	TGTGCCAGCAGTCCTCAACCGGGACAAGGCACTGAAGCTTTCTTT	CASSPQPGQGTEAFF
TRBJ2-1	TRBV7-2	few	-	TGTGCCAGCAGCTTAGCGGGAGGCCCCTACAATGAGCAGTTCTTC	CASSLAGGPYNEQFF
TRBJ2-1	TRBV19	-	-	TGTGCCAGTAGTATAGGGCTAGCTAATGAGCAGTTCTTC	CASSIGLANEQFF
TRBJ2-3	TRBV7-3	-	TRBD1	TGTGCCAGCTCGAGGGACAGGGGGAACACAGATACGCAGTATTTT	CASSRDRGNTDTQYF
TRBJ2-7	TRBV11-3	-	-	TGTGCCAGCAGCTGGGGGCAGGGGACCTACGAGCAGTACTTC	CASSWGQGTYEQYF
TRBJ2-7	TRBV4-1	-	TRBD2	TGCGCCAGCAGCCAGTTGAGCGGGAGTGCAACCTACGAGCAGTACTTC	CASSQLSGSATYEQYF
TRBJ2-7	TRBV3-1/TRBV3-2	-	-	TGTGCCAGCAGCTCCCTCAGCGTCTACGAGCAGTACTTC	CASSSLSVYEQYF
TRBJ2-5	TRBV24-1	once	-	TGTGCCACCAGTGCACAGCCCACAATAGAGACCCAGTACTTC	CATSAQPTIETQYF
TRBJ2-2	TRBV9	once	-	TGTGCCAGCAGCGTAGTAGGGGACACCGGGGAGCTGTTTTTT	CASSVVGDTGELFF
TRBJ1-5	TRBV11-1	-	-	TGTGCCAGCAGCTTAGACTTATATAGCAATCAGCCCCAGCATTTT	CASSLDLYSNQPQHF
TRBJ1-6	TRBV6-5	-	TRBD1	TGTGCCAGCCGGGACAGGGTAAATTCACCCCTCCACTTT	CASRDRVNSPLHF